This TCR beta chain was identified during a study of T cell responses to AZD1222 COVID-19 vaccine. This CDR3 contains 16 residues. Trimming removed 5 bases at V and 7 bases at J, with 21 bases between. Generated by immunoSEQ multiplex PCR, the TCRdb table keeps only in-frame clones and is missing some. The sample records about 120,000 clones, roughly 93% being singletons. This specimen consisted of peripheral blood, obtained on day 0 of AZD1222 vaccination. The J gene is TRBJ2-1, the V gene TRBV6-7; tentative D call: TRBD2 (6 bases). TRBV6-7 is sorted into the ORF group, with uncertain function. The origin of this receptor is an adult in good health. Here the CDR3 reads CASSRPWRGPRNEQFF. CDR3 DNA sequence: TGTGCCAGCAGTAGACCCTGGAGGGGCCCAAGGAATGAGCAGTTCTTC.